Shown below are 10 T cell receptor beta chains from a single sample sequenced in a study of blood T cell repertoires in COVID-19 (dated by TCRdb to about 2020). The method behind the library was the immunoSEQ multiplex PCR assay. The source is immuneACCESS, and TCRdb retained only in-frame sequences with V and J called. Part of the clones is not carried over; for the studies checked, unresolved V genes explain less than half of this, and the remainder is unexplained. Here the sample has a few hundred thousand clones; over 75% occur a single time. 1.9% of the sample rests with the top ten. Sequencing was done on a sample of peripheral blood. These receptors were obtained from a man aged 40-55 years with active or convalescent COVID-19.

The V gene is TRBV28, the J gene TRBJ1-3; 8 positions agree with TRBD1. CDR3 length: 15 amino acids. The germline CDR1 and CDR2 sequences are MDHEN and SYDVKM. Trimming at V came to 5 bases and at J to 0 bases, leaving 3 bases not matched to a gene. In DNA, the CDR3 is TGTGCCAGCAGTCCGACAGGGGCCTCTGGAAACACCATATATTTT. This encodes CASSPTGASGNTIYF.

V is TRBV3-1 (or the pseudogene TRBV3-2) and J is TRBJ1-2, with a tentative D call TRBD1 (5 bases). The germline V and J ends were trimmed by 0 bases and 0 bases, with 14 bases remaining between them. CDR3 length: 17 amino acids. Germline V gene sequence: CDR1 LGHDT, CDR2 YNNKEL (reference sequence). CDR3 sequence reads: CASSQDLGRGANYGYTF. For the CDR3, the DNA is TGTGCCAGCAGCCAAGATCTGGGCCGGGGGGCTAACTATGGCTACACCTTC.

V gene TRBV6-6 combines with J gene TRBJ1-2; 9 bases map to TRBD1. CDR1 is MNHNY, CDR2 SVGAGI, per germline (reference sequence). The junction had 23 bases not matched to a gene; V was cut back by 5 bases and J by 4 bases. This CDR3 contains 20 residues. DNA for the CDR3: TGTGCCAGCAGTCCTACCCTCTTCTCCGGGACAGGGAGTGCAGTCTATGGCTACACCTTC. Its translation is CASSPTLFSGTGSAVYGYTF.

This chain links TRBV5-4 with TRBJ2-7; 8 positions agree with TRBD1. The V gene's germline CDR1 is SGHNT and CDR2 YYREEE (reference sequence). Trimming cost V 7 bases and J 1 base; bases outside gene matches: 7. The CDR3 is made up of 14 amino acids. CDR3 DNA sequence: TGTGCCAGCGGACAGGGCGTCCTTTCCTACGAGCAGTACTTC. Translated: CASGQGVLSYEQYF.

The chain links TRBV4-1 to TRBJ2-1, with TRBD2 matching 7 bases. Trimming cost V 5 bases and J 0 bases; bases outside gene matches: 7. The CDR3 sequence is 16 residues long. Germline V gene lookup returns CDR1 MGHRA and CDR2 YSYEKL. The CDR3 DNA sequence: TGCGCCAGCAGCTACCTAGCGGTTGGCTCCTACAATGAGCAGTTCTTC. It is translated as CASSYLAVGSYNEQFF.

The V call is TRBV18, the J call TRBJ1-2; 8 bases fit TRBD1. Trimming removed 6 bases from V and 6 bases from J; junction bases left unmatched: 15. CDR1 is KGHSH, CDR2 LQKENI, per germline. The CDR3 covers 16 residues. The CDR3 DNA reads TGTGCCAGCTCTTCCCAGGGTGCCCAGGGGGCTGATGGCTACACCTTC. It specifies CASSSQGAQGADGYTF.

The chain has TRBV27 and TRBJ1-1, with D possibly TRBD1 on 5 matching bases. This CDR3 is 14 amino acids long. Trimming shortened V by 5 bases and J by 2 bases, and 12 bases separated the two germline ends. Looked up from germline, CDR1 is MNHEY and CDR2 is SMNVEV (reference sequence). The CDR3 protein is CASSKDTVNTEAFF. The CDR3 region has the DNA TGTGCCAGCAGTAAGGACACCGTTAACACTGAAGCTTTCTTT.

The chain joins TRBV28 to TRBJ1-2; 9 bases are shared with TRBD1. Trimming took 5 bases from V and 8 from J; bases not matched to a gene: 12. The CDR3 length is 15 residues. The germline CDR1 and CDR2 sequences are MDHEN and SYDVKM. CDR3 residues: CASSGTPGTGRGYTF. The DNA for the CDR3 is TGTGCCAGCAGTGGGACTCCAGGGACAGGGCGAGGCTACACCTTC.

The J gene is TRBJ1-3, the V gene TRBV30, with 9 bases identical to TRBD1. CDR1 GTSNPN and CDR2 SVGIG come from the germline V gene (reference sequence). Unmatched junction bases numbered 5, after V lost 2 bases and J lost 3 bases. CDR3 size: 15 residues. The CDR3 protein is CAWSRGTGLGNTIYF. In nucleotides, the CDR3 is TGTGCCTGGAGTAGGGGGACAGGGCTTGGAAACACCATATATTTT.

The CDR3 DNA sequence: TGTGCCAGCAGCCCCCCCGGGGAACAGGGATTCCATGAGCAGTTCTTC. It codes for CASSPPGEQGFHEQFF. The chain employs TRBV9 and TRBJ2-1; D possibly corresponds to TRBD1 (6 bases). Per the germline V gene, CDR1 is SGDLS and CDR2 is YYNGEE. Deletions cut 4 bases from V and 8 bases from J, with 22 bases between. The CDR3 has 16 amino acids.